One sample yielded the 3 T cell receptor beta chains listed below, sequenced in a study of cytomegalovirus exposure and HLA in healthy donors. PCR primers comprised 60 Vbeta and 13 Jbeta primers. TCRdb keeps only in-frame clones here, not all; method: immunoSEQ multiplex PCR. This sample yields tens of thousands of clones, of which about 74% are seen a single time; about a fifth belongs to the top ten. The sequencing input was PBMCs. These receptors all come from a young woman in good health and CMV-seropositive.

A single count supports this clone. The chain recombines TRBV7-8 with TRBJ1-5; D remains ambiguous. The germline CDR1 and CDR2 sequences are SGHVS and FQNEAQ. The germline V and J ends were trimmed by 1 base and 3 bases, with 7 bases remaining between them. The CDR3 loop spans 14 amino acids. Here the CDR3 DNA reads TGTGCCAGCAGCTTAGAGCGGCACAATCAGCCCCAGCATTTT. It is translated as CASSLERHNQPQHF.

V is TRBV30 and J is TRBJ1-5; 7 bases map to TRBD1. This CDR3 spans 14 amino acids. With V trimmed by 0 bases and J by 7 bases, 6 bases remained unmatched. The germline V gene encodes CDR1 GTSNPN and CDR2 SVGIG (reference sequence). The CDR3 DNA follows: TGTGCCTGGAGTGTACGAGGGGGCCCACAGCCCCAGCATTTT. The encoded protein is CAWSVRGGPQPQHF.

The CDR3 protein is CSVASGAPSNQPQHF. CDR3 coding DNA: TGCAGCGTTGCATCAGGGGCTCCTAGCAATCAGCCCCAGCATTTT. This chain connects TRBV29-1 to TRBJ1-5, with a tentative D call TRBD1 (6 bases). This CDR3 has 15 amino acids. Germline lookup yields CDR1 SQVTM and CDR2 ANQGSEA. Trimming cost V 4 bases and J 0 bases, with 13 bases left between them.